These T cell receptor beta chains were read from a single sample in a study of molecular identifiers for immune sequencing clone quantification. TCRdb re-derived calls from the PCR reads in MiXCR, one entry per CDR3 protein. Of approximately 320,000 distinct CDR3 sequences in the sample, 24% were seen once. Material for sequencing was naive CD8+ T cells from blood, with Jurkat cell RNA spiked in. Receptors were obtained from a human donor in good health. Some libraries in this study had Jurkat cell RNA spiked in. CDR3s include the opening cysteine and the closing phenylalanine or tryptophan. Fields, in order: D gene, clone size, V gene, J gene, CDR3 DNA, CDR3 protein. The D gene is left open where the match is weak. Clone size is given for some rows only: seen once, a few or many times, or a class if the clone is expanded.

D gene: .; clone size: few; V gene: TRBV6-5; J gene: TRBJ2-2; CDR3 DNA: TGTGCCAGCAGCCTTAACGCCAAGTATAGCACCGGGGAGCTGTTTTTT; CDR3 protein: CASSLNAKYSTGELFF
D gene: TRBD2; clone size: .; V gene: TRBV12-3/TRBV12-4; J gene: TRBJ2-3; CDR3 DNA: TGTGCCAGCAGTCATCCGACTAGCGGTGGGGCAGATACGCAGTATTTT; CDR3 protein: CASSHPTSGGADTQYF
D gene: TRBD2; clone size: many; V gene: TRBV9; J gene: TRBJ2-2; CDR3 DNA: TGTGCCAGCAGCCCGACGGGACTAGCGGCCACCGGGGAGCTGTTTTTT; CDR3 protein: CASSPTGLAATGELFF
D gene: TRBD2; clone size: few; V gene: TRBV7-9; J gene: TRBJ2-5; CDR3 DNA: TGTGCCAGCAGCCAAAGACTAGCGGGAGAACAAGAGACCCAGTACTTC; CDR3 protein: CASSQRLAGEQETQYF
D gene: TRBD2; clone size: .; V gene: TRBV7-9; J gene: TRBJ2-3; CDR3 DNA: TGTGCCAGCAGCTCCAATCGGGGGGGCCCGCGCACAGATACGCAGTATTTT; CDR3 protein: CASSSNRGGPRTDTQYF
D gene: .; clone size: few; V gene: TRBV10-3; J gene: TRBJ2-7; CDR3 DNA: TGTGCCATCAGTGAGCCACCCGGGGGAGAGACCGAGCAGTACTTC; CDR3 protein: CAISEPPGGETEQYF
D gene: .; clone size: many; V gene: TRBV29-1; J gene: TRBJ1-2; CDR3 DNA: TGCAGCGTTGAAGATCCCAGGGGCTGGATTCGGGGCTACACCTTC; CDR3 protein: CSVEDPRGWIRGYTF
D gene: .; clone size: .; V gene: TRBV2; J gene: TRBJ1-4; CDR3 DNA: TGTGCCAGCAGTCCCTTCCCAGGGACCGCAACTAATGAAAAACTGTTTTTT; CDR3 protein: CASSPFPGTATNEKLFF
D gene: .; clone size: many; V gene: TRBV28; J gene: TRBJ1-2; CDR3 DNA: TGTGCTGGATGGGGACGAACCTATGGCTACACCTTC; CDR3 protein: CAGWGRTYGYTF
D gene: .; clone size: few; V gene: TRBV7-6; J gene: TRBJ1-4; CDR3 DNA: TGTGCCAGCAGCTTATTACGGTTTGGCACTAATGAAAAACTGTTTTTT; CDR3 protein: CASSLLRFGTNEKLFF
D gene: .; clone size: many; V gene: TRBV7-6; J gene: TRBJ1-3; CDR3 DNA: TGTGCCAGCAGCTTAGAACCTGGAAACACCATATATTTT; CDR3 protein: CASSLEPGNTIYF
D gene: TRBD1; clone size: many; V gene: TRBV5-1; J gene: TRBJ2-7; CDR3 DNA: TGCGCCAGCAGGGGTCAGGGGGCTGACGAGCAGTACTTC; CDR3 protein: CASRGQGADEQYF
D gene: TRBD2; clone size: .; V gene: TRBV6-6; J gene: TRBJ2-1; CDR3 DNA: TGTGCCAGCAGTTATTCGAGCGGGAGCTCCTTCAATGAGCAGTTCTTC; CDR3 protein: CASSYSSGSSFNEQFF
D gene: .; clone size: few; V gene: TRBV5-1; J gene: TRBJ2-3; CDR3 DNA: TGCGCCAGCAGCTTGGCCAGGGGGGATAGGACAGATACGCAGTATTTT; CDR3 protein: CASSLARGDRTDTQYF
D gene: .; clone size: many; V gene: TRBV28; J gene: TRBJ2-7; CDR3 DNA: TGTGCCAGCAGTTTGGTCTCAGGGCGAACGAGTCAAGAGCAGTACTTC; CDR3 protein: CASSLVSGRTSQEQYF
D gene: TRBD2; clone size: .; V gene: TRBV4-2; J gene: TRBJ2-1; CDR3 DNA: TGTGCCGGCAGCCTCAGACCTACGGGGACTAGCCCCCACAATGAGCAGTTCTTC; CDR3 protein: CAGSLRPTGTSPHNEQFF
D gene: .; clone size: .; V gene: TRBV5-3; J gene: TRBJ2-3; CDR3 DNA: TGTGCCAGAAGCTCTTCCTCCGCGCAGTATTTT; CDR3 protein: CARSSSSAQYF
D gene: TRBD1; clone size: many; V gene: TRBV12-3/TRBV12-4; J gene: TRBJ1-1; CDR3 DNA: TGTGCCAGCAGGCTAGGGGGCTCTGAAGCTTTCTTT; CDR3 protein: CASRLGGSEAFF
D gene: .; clone size: .; V gene: TRBV2; J gene: TRBJ2-2; CDR3 DNA: TGTGCCAGCAGGGCGGACCGATACACCACCGGGGGGCTGTTTTTT; CDR3 protein: CASRADRYTTGGLFF
D gene: .; clone size: .; V gene: TRBV10-3; J gene: TRBJ2-7; CDR3 DNA: TGTGCCATCAGTGTTGGCAGGGACGACGAGCAGTACTTC; CDR3 protein: CAISVGRDDEQYF
D gene: TRBD2; clone size: .; V gene: TRBV28; J gene: TRBJ2-3; CDR3 DNA: TGTGCCAGCAGTTTCCCGCTAGCGGGAGGCCAAACCGACACAGATACGCAGTATTTT; CDR3 protein: CASSFPLAGGQTDTDTQYF
D gene: .; clone size: few; V gene: TRBV6-2/TRBV6-3; J gene: TRBJ2-3; CDR3 DNA: TGTGCCAGCAGACCGGACAGTACAGATACGCAGTATTTT; CDR3 protein: CASRPDSTDTQYF
D gene: TRBD2; clone size: many; V gene: TRBV6-5; J gene: TRBJ2-1; CDR3 DNA: TGTGCCAGCAGCCAACCGGGAGGGACCTACCACAATGAGCAGTTCTTC; CDR3 protein: CASSQPGGTYHNEQFF
D gene: TRBD2; clone size: many; V gene: TRBV29-1; J gene: TRBJ2-3; CDR3 DNA: TGCAGCGTTGAGACTAGCGGGAGGAGTACAGATACGCAGTATTTT; CDR3 protein: CSVETSGRSTDTQYF
D gene: TRBD1; clone size: .; V gene: TRBV7-9; J gene: TRBJ1-1; CDR3 DNA: TGTACCAGCAGCCAACCGGGACAGGGTTCAGCTTTCTTT; CDR3 protein: CTSSQPGQGSAFF
D gene: TRBD2; clone size: many; V gene: TRBV2; J gene: TRBJ2-3; CDR3 DNA: TGTGCCAGCAGTCGCGAGACTAGCGGGAGCACAGATACGCAGTATTTT; CDR3 protein: CASSRETSGSTDTQYF
D gene: .; clone size: many; V gene: TRBV29-1; J gene: TRBJ2-2; CDR3 DNA: TGCAGCGCTGAAGGGGGAGGAACCGGGGAGCTGTTTTTT; CDR3 protein: CSAEGGGTGELFF
D gene: .; clone size: many; V gene: TRBV6-2/TRBV6-3; J gene: TRBJ2-1; CDR3 DNA: TGTGCCAGCAGTTACCCGGGGGAGCAGTTCTTC; CDR3 protein: CASSYPGEQFF
D gene: .; clone size: many; V gene: TRBV29-1; J gene: TRBJ2-4; CDR3 DNA: TGCAGCGTTGAATGGGCAAGCACGGGAGACATTCAGTACTTC; CDR3 protein: CSVEWASTGDIQYF
D gene: .; clone size: few; V gene: TRBV6-2/TRBV6-3; J gene: TRBJ2-7; CDR3 DNA: TGTGCCAGCAGTTACCTGGGGGCCCAAACCATCTTC; CDR3 protein: CASSYLGAQTIF
D gene: TRBD1; clone size: many; V gene: TRBV4-3; J gene: TRBJ2-7; CDR3 DNA: TGCGCCAGCAGCCAAGGGACAGGGCCCTACGAGCAGTACTTC; CDR3 protein: CASSQGTGPYEQYF